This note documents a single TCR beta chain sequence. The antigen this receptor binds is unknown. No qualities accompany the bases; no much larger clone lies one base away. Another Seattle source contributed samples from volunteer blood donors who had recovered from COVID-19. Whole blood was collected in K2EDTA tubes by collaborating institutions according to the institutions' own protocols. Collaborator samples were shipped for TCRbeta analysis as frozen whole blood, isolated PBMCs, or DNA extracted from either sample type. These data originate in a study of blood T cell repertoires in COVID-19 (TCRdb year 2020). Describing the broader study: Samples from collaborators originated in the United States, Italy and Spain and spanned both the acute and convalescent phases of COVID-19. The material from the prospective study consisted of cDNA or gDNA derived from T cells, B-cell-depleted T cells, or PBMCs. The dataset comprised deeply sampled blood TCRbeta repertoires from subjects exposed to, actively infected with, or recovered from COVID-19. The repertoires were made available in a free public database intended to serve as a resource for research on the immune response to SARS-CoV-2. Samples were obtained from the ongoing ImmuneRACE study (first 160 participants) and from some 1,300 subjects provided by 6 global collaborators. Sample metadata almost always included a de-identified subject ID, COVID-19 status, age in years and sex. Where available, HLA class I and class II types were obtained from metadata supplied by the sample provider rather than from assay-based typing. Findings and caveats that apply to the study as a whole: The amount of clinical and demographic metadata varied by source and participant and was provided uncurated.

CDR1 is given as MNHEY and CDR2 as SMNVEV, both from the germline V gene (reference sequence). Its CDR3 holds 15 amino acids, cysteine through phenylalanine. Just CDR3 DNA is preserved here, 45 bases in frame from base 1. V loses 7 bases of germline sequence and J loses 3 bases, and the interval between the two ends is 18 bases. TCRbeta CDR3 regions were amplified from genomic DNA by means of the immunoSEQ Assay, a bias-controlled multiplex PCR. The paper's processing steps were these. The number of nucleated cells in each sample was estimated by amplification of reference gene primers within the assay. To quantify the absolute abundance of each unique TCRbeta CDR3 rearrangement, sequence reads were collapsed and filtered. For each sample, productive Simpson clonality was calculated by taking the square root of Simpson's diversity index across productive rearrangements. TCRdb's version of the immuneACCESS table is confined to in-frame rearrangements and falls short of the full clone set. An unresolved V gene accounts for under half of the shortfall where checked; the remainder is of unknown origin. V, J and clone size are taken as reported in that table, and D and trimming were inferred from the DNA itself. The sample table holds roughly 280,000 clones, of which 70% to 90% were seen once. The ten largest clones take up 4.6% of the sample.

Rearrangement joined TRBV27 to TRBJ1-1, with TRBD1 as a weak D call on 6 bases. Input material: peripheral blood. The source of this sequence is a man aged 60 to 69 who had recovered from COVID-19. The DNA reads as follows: TGTGCCAGCAAATCGGTAGGGGGGGGCGACACTGAAGCTTTCTTT. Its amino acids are CASKSVGGGDTEAFF.